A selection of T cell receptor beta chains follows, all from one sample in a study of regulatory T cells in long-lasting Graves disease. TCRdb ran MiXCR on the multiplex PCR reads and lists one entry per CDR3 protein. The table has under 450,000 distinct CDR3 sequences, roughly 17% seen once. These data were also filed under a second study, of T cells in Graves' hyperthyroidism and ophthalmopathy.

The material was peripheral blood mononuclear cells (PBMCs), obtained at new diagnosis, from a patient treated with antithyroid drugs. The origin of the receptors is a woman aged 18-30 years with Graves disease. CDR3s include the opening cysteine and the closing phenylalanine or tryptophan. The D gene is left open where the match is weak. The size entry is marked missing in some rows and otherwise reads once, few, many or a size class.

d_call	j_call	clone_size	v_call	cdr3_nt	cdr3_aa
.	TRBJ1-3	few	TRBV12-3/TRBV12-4	TGTGCCAGCAGTGACGGCTCCCACTCTGGAAACACCATATATTTT	CASSDGSHSGNTIYF
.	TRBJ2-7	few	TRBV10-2	TGCGCCAGCAGTGAATTTCTAGCCTACGAGCAGTACTTC	CASSEFLAYEQYF
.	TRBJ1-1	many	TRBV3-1	TGTGCCAGCAGCCAAGATGTTCACGCCGGAATGAACACTGAAGCTTTCTTT	CASSQDVHAGMNTEAFF
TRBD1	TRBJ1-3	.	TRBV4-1	TGCGCCAGCAGCCAAGCGGACAGGGAGAACACCATATATTTT	CASSQADRENTIYF
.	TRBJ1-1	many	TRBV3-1	TGTGCCAGCAGCCATCGGCAGGGGCAAGCTTTCTTT	CASSHRQGQAFF
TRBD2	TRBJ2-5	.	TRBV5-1	TGCGCCAGCAGCTCCGGGACTAGCGGTACTCAAGAGACCCAGTACTTC	CASSSGTSGTQETQYF
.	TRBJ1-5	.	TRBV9	TGTGCCAGCAGCGTAAGTCGGGGGCTGGGACTGTATAGCAATCAGCCCCAGCATTTT	CASSVSRGLGLYSNQPQHF
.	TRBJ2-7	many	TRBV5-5	TGTGCCACCAGGTCTGGAGGGAGGACCTACGAGCAGTACTTC	CATRSGGRTYEQYF
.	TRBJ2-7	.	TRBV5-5	TGTGCCAGCAGCCCGGGGGTACAAATCTACGAGCAGTACTTC	CASSPGVQIYEQYF
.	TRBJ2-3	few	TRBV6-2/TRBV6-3	TGTGCCAGCACCGAAACTAGCAGTTTCACAGATACGCAGTATTTT	CASTETSSFTDTQYF
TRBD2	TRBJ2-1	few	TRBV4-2	TGTGCCAGCAGCCAATCGGTTCGTTCTCCTAGCGGGCCCTACAATGAGCAGTTCTTC	CASSQSVRSPSGPYNEQFF
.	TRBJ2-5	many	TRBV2	TGTGCCAGCGAGAGGGGGGTCCAAGAGACCCAGTACTTC	CASERGVQETQYF
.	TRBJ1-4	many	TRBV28	TGTGCCAGCAGACTTTCAGGGCAGCCTAATGAAAAACTGTTTTTT	CASRLSGQPNEKLFF
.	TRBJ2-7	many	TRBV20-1	TGCAGTGCAGAGTCTGTCGAGCAGTACTTC	CSAESVEQYF
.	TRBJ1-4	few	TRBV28	TGTGCCAGCAGTTCCCAGGGTTTGGGGAATGAAAAACTGTTTTTT	CASSSQGLGNEKLFF
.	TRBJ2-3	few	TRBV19	TGTGCCAGTAGTATAGATCAAAGAGCGGGCCTAAGCACAGATACGCAGTATTTT	CASSIDQRAGLSTDTQYF
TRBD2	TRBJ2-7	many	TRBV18	TGTGCCAGCTCACCAGAGGGCCGGGAGGGCCTCAACGAGCAGTACTTC	CASSPEGREGLNEQYF
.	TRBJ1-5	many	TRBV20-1	TGCAGTGCGGGGCCGGACAGCGATCAGCCCCAGCATTTT	CSAGPDSDQPQHF
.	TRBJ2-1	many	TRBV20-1	TGCAGTGCTTCCCTTATGGTAGCTGGTGAGCAGTTCTTC	CSASLMVAGEQFF
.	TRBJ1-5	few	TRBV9	TGTGCCAGCAGCGTAGATTCAGGGGGCAATCAGCCCCAGCATTTT	CASSVDSGGNQPQHF
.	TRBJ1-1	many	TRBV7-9	TGTGCCAGCAGCCCGGGAAGAGGGCGCACTGAAGCTTTCTTT	CASSPGRGRTEAFF
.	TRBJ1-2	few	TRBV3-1	TGTGCCAGCAGCCCATCTGGAGGGACCACGGGCTATGGCTACACCTTC	CASSPSGGTTGYGYTF
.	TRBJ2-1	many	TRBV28	TGTGCCAGCAGTTTGGGGAGCCGAGGAAATGAGCAGTTCTTC	CASSLGSRGNEQFF
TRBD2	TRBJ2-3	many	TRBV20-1	TGCAGTGCTAATGGACTAGCGGGGGGTTTCACAGATACGCAGTATTTT	CSANGLAGGFTDTQYF
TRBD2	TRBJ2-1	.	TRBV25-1	TGTGCCAGCGAAAACGCGGGGGGAGTCTCCTACAATGAGCAGTTCTTC	CASENAGGVSYNEQFF
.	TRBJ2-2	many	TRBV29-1	TGCAGCGTCGACAGGGAGGGCGGGGAGCTGTTTTTT	CSVDREGGELFF
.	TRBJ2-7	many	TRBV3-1	TGTGCCAGCAGCCAAGACCGGGGGAGCTACGAGCAGTACTTC	CASSQDRGSYEQYF